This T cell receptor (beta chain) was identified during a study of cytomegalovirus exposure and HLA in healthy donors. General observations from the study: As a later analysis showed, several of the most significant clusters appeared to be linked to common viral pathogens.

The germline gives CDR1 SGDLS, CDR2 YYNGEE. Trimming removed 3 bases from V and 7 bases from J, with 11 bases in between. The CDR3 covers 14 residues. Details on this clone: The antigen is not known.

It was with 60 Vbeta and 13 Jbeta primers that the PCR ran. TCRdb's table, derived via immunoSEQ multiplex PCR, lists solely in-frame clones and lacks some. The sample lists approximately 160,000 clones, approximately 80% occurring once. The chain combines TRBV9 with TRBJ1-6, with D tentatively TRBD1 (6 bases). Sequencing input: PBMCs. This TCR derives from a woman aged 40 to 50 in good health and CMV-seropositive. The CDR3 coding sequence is TGTGCCAGCAGCGGCCGGACAGTGAATTCACCCCTCCACTTT. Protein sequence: CASSGRTVNSPLHF.